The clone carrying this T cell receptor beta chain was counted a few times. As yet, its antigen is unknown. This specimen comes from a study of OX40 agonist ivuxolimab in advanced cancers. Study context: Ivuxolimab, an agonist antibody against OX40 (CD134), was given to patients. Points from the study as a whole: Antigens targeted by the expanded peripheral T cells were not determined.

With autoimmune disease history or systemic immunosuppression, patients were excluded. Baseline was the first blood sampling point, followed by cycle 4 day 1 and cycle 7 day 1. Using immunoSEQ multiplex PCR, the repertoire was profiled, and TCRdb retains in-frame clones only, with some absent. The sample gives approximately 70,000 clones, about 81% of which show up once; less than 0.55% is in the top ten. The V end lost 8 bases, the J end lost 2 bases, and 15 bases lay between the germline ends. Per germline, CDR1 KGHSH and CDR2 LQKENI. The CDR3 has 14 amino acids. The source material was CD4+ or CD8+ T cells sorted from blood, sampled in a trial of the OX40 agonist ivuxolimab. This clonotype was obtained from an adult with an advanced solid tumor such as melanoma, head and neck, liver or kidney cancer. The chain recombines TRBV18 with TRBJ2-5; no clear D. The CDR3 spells CASKSRHLQETQYF. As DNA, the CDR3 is TGTGCCAGCAAATCGCGCCACCTTCAAGAGACCCAGTACTTC.